This passage covers 14 T cell receptor beta chains from one sample sequenced in a study of Graves' ophthalmopathy and Graves' hyperthyroidism. From RNA, the CDR3 regions of TCR beta chains were amplified and sequenced. First-round RT-PCR used HTBI primers; second-round multiplex PCR followed. TCRdb re-called the multiplex PCR reads through MiXCR, storing one row per CDR3 protein. The repertoire holds around 470,000 distinct CDR3 sequences, with 13% to 15% as singletons. The sequencing sample was made of blood. These receptors came from a woman aged 30 to 39 with Graves' ophthalmopathy.

This clonotype has ten or more counts. This sequence joins TRBV11-2 and TRBJ2-7; no clear D gene. V lost 5 bases to trimming and J lost 0 bases, with 20 bases between them. Germline V CDR1 and CDR2: SGHAT, FQNNGV. The CDR3 extends over 17 amino acids. The CDR3 loop reads CASSLVSGSRSSYEQYF. CDR3 DNA: TGTGCCAGCAGCCTTGTGTCCGGAAGCAGGAGCTCCTACGAGCAGTACTTC.

This clonotype has just a few counts. At one boundary the junction diverges from the germline segment, which might be a read error. This chain links TRBV15 with TRBJ2-7; 7 nucleotides agree with TRBD1. The CDR3 is made up of 14 amino acids. Germline loops: CDR1 LNHNV, CDR2 YYDKDF (reference sequence). The CDR3 DNA reads TGTGCCACCAGCGACAGGGTCGGCCGGGACGATCAGTACTTC. This gives the protein CATSDRVGRDDQYF.

This clonotype was counted a few times. V usage is TRBV28 and J usage is TRBJ2-5; D is possibly TRBD1 (6 bases). V lost 5 bases to trimming and J lost 7 bases, with 14 bases between them. The germline V gene has CDR1 MDHEN and CDR2 SYDVKM. This CDR3 region has 13 residues. CDR3: CASSGGPVGTQYF. CDR3 sequence (DNA): TGTGCCAGCAGTGGGGGCCCGGTGGGGACCCAGTACTTC.

This clonotype was counted ten times or more. This sequence joins TRBV5-1 and TRBJ2-6, with a tentative D call TRBD2 (5 bases). There are 15 residues in the CDR3. Trimming removed 4 bases from V and 3 bases from J, with 11 bases in between. Per the germline V gene, CDR1 is SGHRS and CDR2 is YFSETQ. The CDR3 loop reads CASSRPGSGANVLTF. The CDR3 coding sequence is TGCGCCAGCAGCCGGCCGGGGAGTGGGGCCAACGTCCTGACTTTC.

In its sample, this clonotype was seen many times. The chain joins TRBV18 to TRBJ1-5; no clear D gene. Trimming removed 2 bases from V and 3 bases from J, with 14 bases in between. Germline V gene sequence: CDR1 KGHSH, CDR2 LQKENI. This CDR3 is built from 16 residues. This CDR3 is CASSPGASEPNQPQHF. As DNA, the CDR3 is TGTGCCAGCTCACCAGGTGCGTCGGAGCCCAATCAGCCCCAGCATTTT.

This chain uses TRBV13 with TRBJ1-3; D might be TRBD1 (5 bases). CDR3 length: 15 amino acids. CDR1 and CDR2 (germline): PRHDT, FYEKMQ (reference sequence). V was cut by 7 bases and J by 0 bases, with 13 bases left in between. This CDR3 reads CASKLRDGSGNTIYF. The CDR3 DNA is TGTGCCAGCAAACTCCGGGACGGCTCTGGAAACACCATATATTTT.

This clonotype was observed once. The rearrangement uses TRBV6-1 and TRBJ1-3, with D uncertain. Germline loops: CDR1 MNHNS, CDR2 SASEGT. V lost 4 bases and J lost 4, with 8 bases in between. The CDR3 runs to 13 residues. CDR3 DNA sequence: TGTGCCAGCAGTGGGCTACAGGGAAACACCATATATTTT. It is translated as CASSGLQGNTIYF.

This clonotype occurred many times. The V gene is TRBV6-1, the J gene TRBJ1-1, with D unresolved. V lost 3 bases and J 11 bases, leaving 7 bases between the germline ends. The CDR3 contains 10 residues. From germline, CDR1 is MNHNS and CDR2 SASEGT. The CDR3, as DNA: TGTGCCAGCAGTGACAGGATGGCTTTCTTT. Encoded protein: CASSDRMAFF.

This clonotype was detected only a few times. The rearrangement uses TRBV4-1 and TRBJ1-6, with 8 bases aligning to TRBD1. With V trimmed by 1 base and J by 5 bases, 7 bases remained unmatched. Germline lookup yields CDR1 MGHRA and CDR2 YSYEKL. The CDR3 length is 17 residues. The CDR3 protein is CASSQVGQGRNNSPLHF. The DNA of the CDR3 is TGCGCCAGCAGCCAAGTAGGACAGGGTCGGAATAATTCACCCCTCCACTTT.

V is TRBV12-3 or TRBV12-4 and J is TRBJ1-2; 9 nucleotides line up with TRBD1. The CDR3 length is 15 residues. After removal of 3 bases from V and 8 bases from J, the junction contained 10 bases not matched to a gene. The CDR3 DNA reads TGTGCCAGCAGTTTTGGGACAGGGTCCCAAAGAGGCTACACCTTC. This encodes CASSFGTGSQRGYTF.

This clonotype was found a few times. The rearrangement joins TRBV20-1 to TRBJ2-7; 7 positions agree with TRBD1. The CDR3 is made up of 14 amino acids. Germline CDR1 DFQATT, CDR2 SNEGSKA (reference sequence). The J segment lost 2 bases and the V segment lost 5 bases, leaving 9 bases of the junction unmatched. For the CDR3, the DNA is TGCAGTGCTTCCAAACAGGGGAGCCCCTACGAGCAGTACTTC. It is translated as CSASKQGSPYEQYF.

Many counts were recorded for this clonotype. The chain links TRBV5-6 to TRBJ2-2; possibly TRBD1 for D (5 bases). This CDR3 is built from 14 residues. V was clipped by 3 bases and J by 7 bases, with 13 bases between them. Germline lookup yields CDR1 SGHDT and CDR2 YYEEEE. This chain's CDR3 is CASSSPGMVGELFF. CDR3 DNA: TGTGCCAGCAGCTCGCCAGGGATGGTCGGGGAGCTGTTTTTT.

This clonotype was counted only a few times. This sequence may be a read error, since a much larger clone differs from it by one base. The chain has TRBV28 and TRBJ1-5; D is perhaps TRBD1 (5 bases). V was cut by 2 bases and J by 2 bases, with 13 bases left in between. The germline V gene has CDR1 MDHEN and CDR2 SYDVKM. The CDR3 spans 16 residues. The CDR3 loop reads CASSLESGRGNQPQHF. The CDR3 DNA reads TGTGCCAGCAGTTTAGAGTCAGGGAGAGGCAATCAGCCCCAGCATTTT.

This clonotype was detected many times. The V and J genes are TRBV30 and TRBJ1-1; D perhaps matches TRBD1 (5 bases). Trimming removed 4 bases at V and 3 bases at J, with 24 bases between. The V gene's germline CDR1 is GTSNPN and CDR2 SVGIG (reference sequence). The CDR3 runs to 17 residues. The CDR3 sequence is CAWNVIGGLFLYTEAFF. The CDR3 DNA reads as TGTGCCTGGAATGTAATCGGGGGATTGTTCTTGTACACTGAAGCTTTCTTT.